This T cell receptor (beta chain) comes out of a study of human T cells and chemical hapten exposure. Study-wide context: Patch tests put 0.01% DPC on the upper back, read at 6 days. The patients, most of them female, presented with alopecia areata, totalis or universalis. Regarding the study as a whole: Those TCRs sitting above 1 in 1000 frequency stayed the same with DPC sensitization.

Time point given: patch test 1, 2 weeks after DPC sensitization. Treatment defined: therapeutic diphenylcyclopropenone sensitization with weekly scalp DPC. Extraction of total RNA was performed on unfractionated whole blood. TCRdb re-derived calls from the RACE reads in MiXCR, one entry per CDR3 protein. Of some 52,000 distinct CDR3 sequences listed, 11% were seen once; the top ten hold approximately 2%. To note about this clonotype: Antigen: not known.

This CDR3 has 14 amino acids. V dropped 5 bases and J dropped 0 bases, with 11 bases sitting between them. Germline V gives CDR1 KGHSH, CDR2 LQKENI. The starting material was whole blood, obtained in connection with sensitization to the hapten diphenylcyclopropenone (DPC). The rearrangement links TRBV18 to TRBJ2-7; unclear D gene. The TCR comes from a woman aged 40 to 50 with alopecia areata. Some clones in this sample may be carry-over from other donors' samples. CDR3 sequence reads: CASSKTSSSYEQYF. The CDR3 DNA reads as TGTGCCAGCTCAAAGACTTCGAGCTCCTACGAGCAGTACTTC.